Following are 13 T cell receptor beta chains from one sample sequenced in a study of vaccination effects on CD4 cells after COVID-19. What these receptors recognize is not known. It was after 10 days of culture that CD4+ T cells were isolated. Produced via immunoSEQ multiplex PCR; TCRdb's table is partial and in-frame only. The sample holds some 50,000 clones, approximately 81% seen once. The specimen was CD4+ T cells from PBMCs cultured without peptide, collected before COVID-19 vaccination. The receptors were gathered from a human donor who had a prior SARS-CoV-2 infection.

This sequence joins TRBV28 and TRBJ2-7; D is possibly TRBD1 (6 bases). The V and J ends lost 2 bases and 2 bases respectively, with 10 bases between them. This CDR3 comprises 14 residues. CDR1 MDHEN and CDR2 SYDVKM come from the germline V gene. For the CDR3, the DNA is TGTGCCAGCAGTTTAGGCGGACAGACCTACGAGCAGTACTTC. Protein sequence: CASSLGGQTYEQYF.

The chain joins TRBV5-1 to TRBJ2-1; TRBD2 matches 8 bases. The junction had 6 bases not matched to a gene; V was cut back by 0 bases and J by 4 bases. Per germline, CDR1 SGHRS and CDR2 YFSETQ. The CDR3 totals 16 residues. Written as DNA, the CDR3 is TGCGCCAGCAGCTTGGTATTCGGGAGGGATTACAATGAGCAGTTCTTC. Protein: CASSLVFGRDYNEQFF.

This chain uses TRBV7-2 with TRBJ2-5, with 9 bases identical to TRBD1. Germline V lookup: CDR1 SGHTA, CDR2 FQGNSA. J was trimmed by 2 bases and V by 5 bases; bases with no gene match: 3. The CDR3 is 14 amino acids. The CDR3 nucleotides are TGTGCCAGCAGCCGGGACAGGGATCAAGAGACCCAGTACTTC. It yields the protein CASSRDRDQETQYF.

V gene TRBV30 combines with J gene TRBJ1-2; 8 nucleotides match TRBD1. There are 13 residues in the CDR3. The J segment lost 5 bases and the V segment lost 2 bases, leaving 4 bases of the junction unmatched. The germline CDR1 and CDR2 sequences are GTSNPN and SVGIG (reference sequence). The DNA of the CDR3 is TGTGCCTGGAGTCGGGACAGGCCATATGGCTACACCTTC. Translating it yields CAWSRDRPYGYTF.

This chain uses TRBV27 with TRBJ2-5; D gene uncertain. Trimming left V 4 bases short and J 1 base short, with 13 bases between. Germline V gives CDR1 MNHEY, CDR2 SMNVEV (reference sequence). The CDR3 sequence is 15 residues long. The CDR3 reads CASSSDSWSQETQYF. The CDR3 bases are TGTGCCAGCAGTTCCGACTCTTGGTCCCAAGAGACCCAGTACTTC.

The chain couples TRBV2 to TRBJ2-3; D gene uncertain. The V end lost 8 bases, the J end lost 2 bases, and 5 bases lay between the germline ends. The germline V gene has CDR1 SNHLY and CDR2 FYNNEI. This CDR3 spans 11 amino acids. CDR3 loop: CASSYTDTQYF. The CDR3 DNA reads as TGTGCCAGCTCCTACACAGATACGCAGTATTTT.

The rearrangement uses TRBV9 and TRBJ2-5; 15 nucleotides line up with TRBD2. The CDR3 has 19 residues. J lost 4 bases, V lost 2 bases, and 12 bases had no gene match. Germline lookup yields CDR1 SGDLS and CDR2 YYNGEE. The CDR3 DNA sequence: TGTGCCAGCAGCGTCGGCGGACTAGCGGGGGGGCCTTTAGGAGAGACCCAGTACTTC. Amino acids: CASSVGGLAGGPLGETQYF.

The chain uses TRBV30 and TRBJ1-1, with D maybe TRBD1 (5 bases). The CDR3 sequence is 18 residues long. With 3 bases removed from V and 0 bases from J, the gap between germline ends came to 23 bases. Germline V gives CDR1 GTSNPN, CDR2 SVGIG (reference sequence). CDR3 DNA sequence: TGTGCCTGGAGCGTACAAAAGTCGGCACGGGACTTGAACACTGAAGCTTTCTTT. Its translation: CAWSVQKSARDLNTEAFF.

This chain connects TRBV18 to TRBJ2-2; D gene unclear. V lost 1 base and J 4 bases, leaving 1 base between the germline ends. CDR3 length: 12 residues. CDR1 is KGHSH, CDR2 LQKENI, per germline. Here the CDR3 reads CASSPRTGELFF. The CDR3 DNA reads TGTGCCAGCTCACCACGCACCGGGGAGCTGTTTTTT.

V usage is TRBV5-1 and J usage is TRBJ2-3, with 13 bases identical to TRBD2. The CDR3 runs to 16 residues. Trimming cost V 2 bases and J 6 bases; bases outside gene matches: 6. Germline assignment: CDR1 SGHRS and CDR2 YFSETQ. The CDR3 DNA reads as TGCGCCAGCAGCTTTGGACTAGCGGGGGCCAGGGATACGCAGTATTTT. Its translation is CASSFGLAGARDTQYF.

The chain joins TRBV5-1 to TRBJ2-7, with D perhaps TRBD2 (5 bases). CDR3 length: 13 residues. Germline CDR1 is SGHRS and CDR2 is YFSETQ. Trimming took off 4 bases at V and 9 bases at J, with 17 bases between the two ends. CDR3 protein: CASSARGSGLQYF. CDR3 bases: TGCGCCAGCAGCGCCCGAGGGAGCGGACTGCAGTACTTC.

This chain joins TRBV7-8 and TRBJ1-3; possibly TRBD1 for D (5 bases). CDR3 length equals 16 residues. V lost 5 bases and J 0 bases, leaving 14 bases between the germline ends. The germline V gene encodes CDR1 SGHVS and CDR2 FQNEAQ. CDR3 residues: CASSGKTGLSGNTIYF. For the CDR3, the DNA is TGTGCCAGCAGCGGGAAGACGGGACTCTCTGGAAACACCATATATTTT.

The rearrangement joins TRBV19 to TRBJ1-5, with 8 bases aligning to TRBD1. Losses at the gene ends were 7 bases for V and 1 base for J; bases not matched to a gene: 12. CDR1 is LNHDA, CDR2 SQIVND, per germline (reference sequence). The CDR3 has 17 amino acids. CDR3 sequence: CASKVDRDVWSNQPQHF. The CDR3, as DNA: TGTGCCAGTAAAGTGGACAGGGACGTCTGGAGCAATCAGCCCCAGCATTTT.